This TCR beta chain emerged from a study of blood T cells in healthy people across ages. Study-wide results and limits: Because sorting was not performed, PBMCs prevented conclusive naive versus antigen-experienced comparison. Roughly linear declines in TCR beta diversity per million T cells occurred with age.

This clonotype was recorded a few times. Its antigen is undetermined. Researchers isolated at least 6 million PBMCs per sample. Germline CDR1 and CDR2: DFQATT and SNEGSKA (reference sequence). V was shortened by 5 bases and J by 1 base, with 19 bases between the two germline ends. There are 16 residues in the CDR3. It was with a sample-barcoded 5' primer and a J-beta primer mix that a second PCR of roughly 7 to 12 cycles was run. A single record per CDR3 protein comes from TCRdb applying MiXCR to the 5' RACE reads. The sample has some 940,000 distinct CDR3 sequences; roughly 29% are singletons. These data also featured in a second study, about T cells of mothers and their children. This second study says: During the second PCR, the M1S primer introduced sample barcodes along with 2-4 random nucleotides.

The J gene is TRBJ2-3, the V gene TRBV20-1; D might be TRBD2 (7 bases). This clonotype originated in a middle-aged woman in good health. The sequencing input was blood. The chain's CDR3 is CSALRGGVAGTDTQYF. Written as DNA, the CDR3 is TGCAGTGCTCTCCGCGGGGGCGTGGCGGGCACAGATACGCAGTATTTT.